This TCR beta chain stems from a study of early T cells in non-severe SARS-CoV-2 infection. Whole-study context: Chains were unpaired, as sequencing was done on bulk RNA from unsorted whole blood.

This clonotype was observed at least ten times. As yet, its antigen is unknown. Notes on the study in general: Matching results from VDJdb favored anti-spike CD8 responses, leaving private and CD4 specificities undetected.

The TCR library protocol was used to attach unique molecular identifiers. These identifiers were attached to individual cDNA molecules. TCRdb itself ran the 5' RACE reads through MiXCR, one entry per CDR3 protein. Of around 50,000 distinct CDR3 sequences in the sample, roughly 12% were seen once. The CDR3 is 14 amino acids. Germline V gene data show CDR1 as SGHAT and CDR2 as FQNNGV. J was trimmed by 3 bases and V by 8 bases; bases with no gene match: 10. Sequencing was done on a sample of whole blood. The V and J genes are TRBV11-2 and TRBJ2-7; 7 nucleotides match TRBD1. This sequence originates from an adult who was a healthcare worker with PCR-confirmed SARS-CoV-2 infection or an uninfected control (not recorded which). CDR3 DNA sequence: TGTGCCAGCGGCTCTCGGGACAGTTTCTACGAGCAGTACTTC. It encodes CASGSRDSFYEQYF.